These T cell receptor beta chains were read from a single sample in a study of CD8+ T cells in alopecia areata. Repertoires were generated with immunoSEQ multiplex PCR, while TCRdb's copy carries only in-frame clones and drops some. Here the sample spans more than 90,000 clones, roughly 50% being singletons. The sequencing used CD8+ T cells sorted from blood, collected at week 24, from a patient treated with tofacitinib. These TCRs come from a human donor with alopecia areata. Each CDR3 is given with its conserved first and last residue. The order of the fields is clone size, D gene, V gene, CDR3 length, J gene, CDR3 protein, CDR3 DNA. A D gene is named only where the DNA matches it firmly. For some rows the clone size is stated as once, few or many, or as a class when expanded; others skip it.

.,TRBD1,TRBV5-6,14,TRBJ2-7,CASSLGRGIREQYF,TGTGCCAGCAGCTTGGGCAGGGGGATAAGGGAGCAGTACTTC
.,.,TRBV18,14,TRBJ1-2,CASSPPEGVLGYTF,TGTGCCAGCTCACCACCTGAGGGGGTTCTCGGCTACACCTTC
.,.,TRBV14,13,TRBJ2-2,CASSQVDTGELFF,TGTGCCAGCAGCCAAGTGGACACCGGGGAGCTGTTTTTT
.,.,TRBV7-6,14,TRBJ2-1,CASSPREGVNEQFF,TGTGCCAGCAGCCCAAGGGAGGGGGTCAATGAGCAGTTCTTC
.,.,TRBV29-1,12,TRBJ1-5,CSVRSKGQPQHF,TGCAGCGTCCGTTCGAAGGGACAGCCCCAGCATTTT
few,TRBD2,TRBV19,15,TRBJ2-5,CASSSPSGVLKTQYF,TGTGCCAGTAGTAGCCCTAGCGGCGTTCTGAAGACCCAGTACTTC
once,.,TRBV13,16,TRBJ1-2,CASSLGGAEANYGYTF,TGTGCCAGCAGCTTAGGAGGGGCTGAAGCTAACTATGGCTACACCTTC
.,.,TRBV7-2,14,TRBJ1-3,CASSLVGSGNTIYF,TGTGCCAGCAGCTTAGTGGGATCTGGAAACACCATATATTTT
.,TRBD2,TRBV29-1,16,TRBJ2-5,CSVEGLAGGYQETQYF,TGCAGCGTTGAGGGACTAGCGGGGGGTTACCAAGAGACCCAGTACTTC
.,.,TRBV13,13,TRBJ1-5,CASSLGAGQPQHF,TGTGCCAGCAGCTTGGGGGCAGGGCAGCCCCAGCATTTT
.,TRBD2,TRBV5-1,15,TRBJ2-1,CASSRTSGGYNEQFF,TGCGCCAGCAGCAGAACTAGCGGGGGCTACAATGAGCAGTTCTTC
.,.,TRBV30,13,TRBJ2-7,CAWRSGQHYEQYF,TGTGCCTGGAGATCGGGACAACACTACGAGCAGTACTTC
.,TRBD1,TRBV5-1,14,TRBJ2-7,CASSTRDSSYEQYF,TGCGCCAGCAGCACCCGGGACAGCAGCTACGAGCAGTACTTC
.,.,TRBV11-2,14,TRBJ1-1,CASSFGRPNTEAFF,TGTGCCAGCAGCTTTGGTCGCCCGAACACTGAAGCTTTCTTT
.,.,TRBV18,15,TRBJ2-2,CASSLLGTGTGELFF,TGTGCCAGCTCACTTCTTGGGACGGGCACCGGGGAGCTGTTTTTT
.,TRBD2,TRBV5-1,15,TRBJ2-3,CASSGASGKTDTQYF,TGCGCCAGCAGCGGAGCTAGCGGGAAGACAGATACGCAGTATTTT
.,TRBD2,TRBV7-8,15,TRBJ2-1,CASSATGLANNEQFF,TGTGCCAGCAGCGCCACGGGACTAGCTAACAATGAGCAGTTCTTC
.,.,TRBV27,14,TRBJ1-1,CASSLGGGITEAFF,TGTGCCAGCAGTTTAGGGGGGGGCATTACTGAAGCTTTCTTT
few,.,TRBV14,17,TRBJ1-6,CASSQDPTTGVNSPLHF,TGTGCCAGCAGCCAAGATCCCACCACGGGAGTGAATTCACCCCTCCACTTT